This is a list of T cell receptor beta chains from one sample in a study of shared clonotypes between healthy human individuals. Assay used: immunoSEQ multiplex PCR; TCRdb lists only in-frame clones, some missing. The sample lists about 2.1 million clones, just under 95% seen once, with 1.5% to 2% in the top ten. The sequencing input was naive CD8+ T cells from PBMCs. All receptors derive from a man younger than 35 in good health. Some clones in this sample may be carry-over from other donors' samples. Both conserved end residues are part of each CDR3. A D gene is named only where the DNA matches it firmly. Part of the rows lack a size; the others show once, few, many or a class for expanded clones.

-	-	TRBV6-5	TRBJ2-1	TGTGCCAGCAGTACCCCGGAGGAGGATGAGCAGTTCTTC	CASSTPEEDEQFF
-	-	TRBV4-1	TRBJ1-2	TGCGCCAGCAGGGGGACGGTTCACTATGGCTACACCTTC	CASRGTVHYGYTF
-	few	TRBV6-1	TRBJ1-5	TGTGCCAGCAGTAATCAGCCCCAGCATTTT	CASSNQPQHF
TRBD1	-	TRBV7-9	TRBJ2-5	TGTGCCAGCAGCACTCGACAGGGGGCTATGGAGACCCAGTACTTC	CASSTRQGAMETQYF
-	-	TRBV7-9	TRBJ2-2	TGTGCCAGCAGCCTACCCCTGAGGCAAACGAACACCGGGGAGCTGTTTTTT	CASSLPLRQTNTGELFF
-	-	TRBV7-8	TRBJ2-2	TGTGCCAGCACCTCGAGGAACACCGGGGAGCTGTTTTTT	CASTSRNTGELFF
TRBD1	-	TRBV6-1	TRBJ1-5	TGTGCCAGCAGTGTGACAGGGGGTCCCTATAGCAATCAGCCCCAGCATTTT	CASSVTGGPYSNQPQHF
-	-	TRBV2	TRBJ1-4	TGTGCCAGCACCACCGGGACGGCCGCTGAAAAACTGTTTTTT	CASTTGTAAEKLFF
TRBD1	few	TRBV7-8	TRBJ2-3	TGTGCCAGCAGCTCCCGACAGGGGGCCGGCACAGATACGCAGTATTTT	CASSSRQGAGTDTQYF
TRBD2	-	TRBV4-2	TRBJ2-7	TGTGCCAGCAGCCAAGACTGGATGGGGGGGATCTACGAGCAGTACTTC	CASSQDWMGGIYEQYF
TRBD2	-	TRBV11-2	TRBJ2-7	TGTGCCAGCAGCTTCTCTCGGCTAGCGGGAGTCGCCTACGAGCAGTACTTC	CASSFSRLAGVAYEQYF
TRBD2	once	TRBV27	TRBJ2-2	TGTGCCAGCCTCCCCGAGCGCGGGAGGGACACCGGGGAGCTGTTTTTT	CASLPERGRDTGELFF
TRBD2	-	TRBV4-1	TRBJ2-1	TGCGCCAGCAGCCAAGATCCCCTAGCGGGAGTGCATGAGCAGTTCTTC	CASSQDPLAGVHEQFF
TRBD2	few	TRBV11-2	TRBJ2-5	TGTGCCAGCAGCCCTTTTCCTAGCGGGAGGGCCGAGACCCAGTACTTC	CASSPFPSGRAETQYF
-	-	TRBV7-3	TRBJ2-3	TGTGCCAGCAGCTTAGGACCCTACCATCCGGGCACAGATACGCAGTATTTT	CASSLGPYHPGTDTQYF
-	-	TRBV14	TRBJ2-7	TGTGCCAGCAGCCAAATGTACGAGCAGTACTTC	CASSQMYEQYF
-	few	TRBV6-5	TRBJ1-1	TGTGCCAGCAGCGACCTTGGACAGCAAGCTTTCTTT	CASSDLGQQAFF
-	-	TRBV10-3	TRBJ2-3	TGTGCCATCAGACACCAAACCGGGACCGCCACAGATACGCAGTATTTT	CAIRHQTGTATDTQYF
-	few	TRBV30	TRBJ1-1	TGTGCCTGGAGTTGGGACCGCACTGAAGCTTTCTTT	CAWSWDRTEAFF
-	-	TRBV19	TRBJ1-5	TGTGCCAGTAGTGGGGCAGGGTATCAGCCCCAGCATTTT	CASSGAGYQPQHF
TRBD2	-	TRBV4-1	TRBJ2-3	TGCGCCAGCAGCCAATTAGCGGGAGAGGAAGATACGCAGTATTTT	CASSQLAGEEDTQYF